This T cell receptor (beta chain) comes out of a study of Ad26.COV2.S vaccination and SARS-CoV-2 variants (dated by TCRdb to about 2021). Study-level background: Vaccine-arm donors came from COV1001, a multicentre, randomized, double-blind, placebo-controlled phase I-IIa trial of Ad26.COV2.S in healthy adults. Participants in the trial were split at random into five groups of five each, receiving low-dose or high-dose Ad26.COV2.S once or twice, or else placebo on both occasions. Ad26.COV2.S was administered intramuscularly at a dose of 5x10^10 or 1x10^11 viral particles, either as one shot or as two shots given 56 days apart. The TCR-sequenced set comprised approximately 32 samples: some 20 Ad26.COV2.S vaccine recipients, 5 placebo recipients and 8 SARS-CoV-2 convalescent individuals. TCRbeta repertoire sequencing was used to assess the specificity and breadth of SARS-CoV-2-reactive T cell receptors after Ad26.COV2.S vaccination. Throughout the experiments and outcome assessment, investigators stayed blinded to trial group allocation.

Sequences KGHSH (CDR1) and LQKENI (CDR2) are obtained from the germline V gene. The germline ends are 15 bases apart after V is trimmed by 3 bases and J by 7 bases. The CDR3 contains 15 residues, cysteine and phenylalanine counted. Only the CDR3 part of the read is kept: 45 bases, read in frame from the first base. The immunoSEQ Assay was used to sequence TCRbeta CDR3 regions. After extraction, genomic DNA underwent amplification by bias-controlled multiplex PCR, followed by high-throughput sequencing. Per the authors' processing: To quantify the absolute abundance of every unique TCRbeta CDR3 region, sequences were collapsed and filtered. T cell fraction was estimated by normalization of TCRbeta template counts to usable DNA, with usable DNA being measured through amplification of reference genes present in all nucleated cells. Repertoire TCRs were annotated as SARS-CoV-2-specific by exact matching of V gene, CDR3 amino acid sequence and J gene to a known reactive TCR set. The reference SARS-CoV-2 TCR set came from MIRA and was filtered for enrichment in COVID-19-positive ImmuneCODE repertoires, removing public or cross-reactive TCRs. Based on the MIRA antigens, annotated TCRs were further analysed at the level of specific ORF or position within ORF. Breadth was defined as annotated unique rearrangements over total unique productive rearrangements; depth was the summed frequency of those rearrangements. Group comparisons of TCR breadth used two-sided Wilcoxon rank-sum tests. Sourced from immuneACCESS, this table was stored by TCRdb with only in-frame sequences that have V and J called. A share of the clones is absent; for the studies checked, an unresolved V gene accounts for under half, and the remainder has no known explanation. The D gene and trimming were derived from the DNA, and the V and J assignments and clone size from that table. The sample table lists 500,000 or so clones, approximately 90% of them with a count of one. Over 10% of the sample is in the top ten clones.

Broad study findings and their caveats: Non-spike TCR breadth was comparable between vaccine and placebo recipients, consistent with the vaccine containing only spike. Compared with placebo recipients, Ad26.COV2.S recipients showed higher spike-specific TCR breadth (P = 0.0014). After vaccination, substantial breadth of spike-specific CD8+ and CD4+ T cell responses was reported. According to the authors, total T cell responses may have been underestimated by the TCR breadth and depth analyses. The study was not powered for comparison of responses between vaccine doses or regimens.

Taken with the paper, the label for treatment or condition translates to: around 19 received Ad26.COV2.S at low or high dose, single or two shots; about five received placebo; per-sample allocation not given. Repertoires of vaccine and placebo recipients were sequenced from samples collected on day 63 after the first injection. In Cohort 1b, around 25 adults aged 18-55 years were enrolled at a single site in Boston, USA, between 29 July and 7 August 2020. Ad26.COV2.S consisted of a replication-incompetent adenovirus type 26 vector by which a prefusion-stabilized SARS-CoV-2 spike protein from the original Wuhan strain was expressed. With respect to this clone: Its recognized antigen is unknown. Per-base quality was not reported, and no clone a single base away is much larger than it.

This TCR derives from a person between 18 and 65 years old who received the Ad26.COV2.S COVID-19 vaccine or a placebo. Material: peripheral blood, obtained in a trial of Ad26.COV2.S vaccine versus placebo. The sequence links TRBV18 to TRBJ2-2, and perhaps TRBD1 as D gene, on 5 matching bases. The nucleotide sequence reads TGTGCCAGCTCACCCAGAGACAGTATCATCGGGGAGCTGTTTTTT. Its translation reads: CASSPRDSIIGELFF.